This TCR beta chain is from a study of sequential checkpoint blockade in melanoma. Study context: Arm A got nivolumab then ipilimumab; arm B the reverse, 1:1. TCRβ was sequenced from DNA of some 89 pretreatment tumors. Matched biopsies came pretreatment and at week 13 for about 24 patients.

Per germline, CDR1 SGHDN and CDR2 FVKESK. CDR3 length: 15 residues. The ends lost 4 bases at V and 2 bases at J; junction bases unmatched: 7. Treatment given: randomized to nivolumab then ipilimumab (arm A) or the reverse (arm B). The protocol was immunoSEQ multiplex PCR, while the TCRdb copy is restricted to in-frame clones and leaves out a portion. The sample shows thousands of clones, roughly 25% of them seen only once. The clonotype originates from a human donor with melanoma. J is TRBJ2-7 and V is TRBV14, with 8 bases matching TRBD1. This specimen consisted of tumor tissue (inferred from file names), obtained from a patient given nivolumab and ipilimumab in sequence. The CDR3 DNA reads as TGTGCCAGCAGCCGACAGGGGCTTGAGGCCTACGAGCAGTACTTC. Translated: CASSRQGLEAYEQYF.